This is a list of T cell receptor beta chains from one sample in a study of blood T cell repertoires in COVID-19. TCRdb's copy holds only in-frame clones and misses some; the assay was immunoSEQ multiplex PCR. This sample carries over 100,000 clones, approximately 87% of them seen once, and the ten largest clones take 5.5% to 8.5%. Input material: peripheral blood. The receptors derive from a woman aged 45-65 years with acute or convalescent COVID-19. CDR3s include the opening cysteine and the closing phenylalanine or tryptophan. A D gene is named only where the DNA matches it firmly. The size entry is marked missing in some rows and otherwise reads once, few, many or a size class.

TRBV3-1/TRBV3-2	-	15	TRBJ1-1	-	CASSPRQLPATEAFF	TGTGCCAGCAGCCCCCGACAGCTCCCAGCGACTGAAGCTTTCTTT
TRBV30	-	12	TRBJ1-2	once	CAWSVLDYGYTF	TGTGCCTGGAGTGTACTTGACTATGGCTACACCTTC
TRBV28	-	12	TRBJ2-7	once	CASRQGPYEQYF	TGTGCCAGCAGACAGGGTCCCTACGAGCAGTACTTC
TRBV6-1	-	17	TRBJ1-5	-	CASSEAALGRGNQPQHF	TGTGCCAGCAGTGAAGCGGCTCTGGGCAGGGGAAATCAGCCCCAGCATTTT
TRBV3-1/TRBV3-2	TRBD1	14	TRBJ1-1	few	CASSPSWTGTEAFF	TGTGCCAGCAGCCCATCCTGGACAGGCACTGAAGCTTTCTTT
TRBV10-3	TRBD2	16	TRBJ2-7	-	CAISESSSGGLYEQYF	TGTGCCATCAGTGAGTCGTCTAGCGGGGGGCTGTACGAGCAGTACTTC
TRBV6-6	TRBD1	16	TRBJ2-7	-	CASSLDGTGNGYEQYF	TGTGCCAGCAGTTTAGACGGGACAGGTAACGGGTACGAGCAGTACTTC
TRBV15	-	14	TRBJ1-1	-	CATSRDPGKTEAFF	TGTGCCACCAGCAGAGATCCGGGGAAGACTGAAGCTTTCTTT
TRBV15	-	14	TRBJ2-3	-	CATSTTGYTDTQYF	TGTGCCACCAGCACCACAGGATACACAGATACGCAGTATTTT
TRBV27	TRBD1	17	TRBJ2-6	-	CASSLRTGNSGANVLTF	TGTGCCAGCAGTTTGCGGACAGGGAACTCTGGGGCCAACGTCCTGACTTTC
TRBV7-9	-	14	TRBJ2-5	-	CASSLREIQETQYF	TGTGCCAGCAGCTTAAGGGAGATCCAAGAGACCCAGTACTTC
TRBV10-1	-	13	TRBJ2-7	-	CASSALTEAEQYF	TGCGCCAGCAGTGCCCTGACAGAAGCGGAGCAGTACTTC
TRBV10-3	-	13	TRBJ1-4	-	CAISQQGNEKLFF	TGTGCCATCAGTCAGCAGGGGAATGAAAAACTGTTTTTT
TRBV6-4	-	15	TRBJ1-1	-	CASKPEDSMNTEAFF	TGTGCCAGCAAACCCGAGGACAGCATGAACACTGAAGCTTTCTTT
TRBV6-2/TRBV6-3	-	13	TRBJ1-1	-	CASSSTTPPRTFF	TGTGCCAGCAGTTCAACGACTCCCCCTAGAACTTTCTTT
TRBV2	-	12	TRBJ1-5	-	CASRGSNQPQHF	TGTGCCAGTAGGGGTAGCAATCAGCCCCAGCATTTT
TRBV9	TRBD1	14	TRBJ2-3	once	CASSAQTGTDTQYF	TGTGCCAGCAGCGCCCAGACAGGGACAGATACGCAGTATTTT
TRBV28	-	11	TRBJ1-1	-	CASYRASEAFF	TGTGCCAGCTACAGGGCTTCTGAAGCTTTCTTT
TRBV28	-	13	TRBJ1-5	-	CASTTGFNQPQHF	TGTGCCAGCACCACAGGGTTCAATCAGCCCCAGCATTTT
TRBV6-5	-	14	TRBJ1-5	-	CASSPGSLNQPQHF	TGTGCCAGCAGCCCCGGGAGCCTCAATCAGCCCCAGCATTTT
TRBV6-5	TRBD1	13	TRBJ1-1	-	CASSRQQGAEAFF	TGTGCCAGCAGTCGACAACAGGGGGCTGAAGCTTTCTTT
TRBV2	-	12	TRBJ2-3	-	CASSDRTDTQYF	TGTGCCAGCAGTGACCGGACAGATACGCAGTATTTT
TRBV6-5	TRBD2	14	TRBJ2-3	-	CASRPSGGADTQYF	TGTGCCAGTCGTCCTAGCGGGGGGGCGGATACGCAGTATTTT
TRBV11-3	TRBD1	15	TRBJ2-5	-	CASSSRQGAVETQYF	TGTGCCAGCAGCTCCAGACAGGGGGCCGTAGAGACCCAGTACTTC
TRBV9	TRBD1	16	TRBJ2-7	-	CASSVEATGASYEQYF	TGTGCCAGCAGCGTAGAGGCGACAGGGGCCTCCTACGAGCAGTACTTC
TRBV5-6	TRBD2	16	TRBJ2-3	few	CASSPGLAGGADTQYF	TGTGCCAGCAGTCCGGGACTAGCGGGGGGTGCCGATACGCAGTATTTT